Judged by frequency, the clone carrying this T cell receptor beta chain is medium-sized. Germline V lookup: CDR1 SGDLS, CDR2 YYNGEE. The CDR3 runs 16 residues. This record belongs to a study of CD8 T cells in cerebrospinal fluid in Alzheimer's disease. Using the 10x single-cell sequencing reads, TCRdb records one entry per CDR3 protein without DNA. The listing contains roughly 1,200 distinct CDR3 sequences. The clonotype originates from a human donor in good health. The genes are TRBV9 and TRBJ2-3; checking the TCRdb D call of TRBD2 is not possible without DNA. The sequenced sample was cerebrospinal fluid. The CDR3: CASSQISGGHTDTQYF.